Below are 10 T cell receptor beta chains sequenced from a single sample in a study of STAT5B mutations in CD4+ large granular lymphocyte leukemia. The table came from immunoSEQ multiplex PCR; TCRdb's copy has only in-frame clones and leaves some out. The sample gives 25,000 to 30,000 clones, 78% of which show up once; 0.9% to 1.2% is in the top ten. Specimen: CD4+ T cells from blood buffy coats. These receptor sequences come from a human donor in good health.

This sequence joins TRBV11-3 and TRBJ2-2; D is possibly TRBD2 (6 bases). V was trimmed by 2 bases and J by 4 bases, leaving 11 bases between them. The CDR3 length is 15 residues. Germline V CDR1 and CDR2: SGHNT, YENEEA. CDR3 loop: CASSLNQAGTGELFF. CDR3 bases: TGTGCCAGCAGCTTAAACCAAGCGGGCACCGGGGAGCTGTTTTTT.

The chain carries TRBV11-2 and TRBJ1-1; 8 bases map to TRBD1. Trimming took 3 bases from V and 1 from J; bases not matched to a gene: 7. The germline CDR1 and CDR2 sequences are SGHAT and FQNNGV. The CDR3 is 16 residues long. For the CDR3, the DNA is TGTGCCAGCAGCTTCGACAGGGGAGGCGGGAACACTGAAGCTTTCTTT. Its protein product is CASSFDRGGGNTEAFF.

This clone was detected only a few times. The rearrangement joins TRBV28 to TRBJ1-5; TRBD1 might be the D (6 bases). Trimming removed 8 bases at V and 3 bases at J, with 14 bases between. CDR1 is MDHEN and CDR2 is SYDVKM in the germline V gene. The CDR3 covers 14 residues. The CDR3 loop is CASQTGTLNQPQHF. In DNA form, the CDR3 reads TGTGCCAGCCAGACCGGGACACTCAATCAGCCCCAGCATTTT.

The chain recombines TRBV21-1 with TRBJ2-2. TRBV21-1 is an annotated pseudogene. The CDR3 extends over 20 amino acids. CDR3 bases: TGTGCCAGCAGCAAAGCGCTTGGTTTTGTCGGGACCTCGAACACCGGGGAGCTGTTTTTT. Translation: CASSKALGFVGTSNTGELFF.

J is TRBJ2-4 and V is TRBV27; no definite D call. Germline V lookup: CDR1 MNHEY, CDR2 SMNVEV (reference sequence). CDR3 length equals 11 residues. V lost 6 bases and J 5 bases, leaving 5 bases between the germline ends. The CDR3 loop reads CASRTQNIQYF. CDR3 DNA sequence: TGTGCCAGCAGGACCCAAAACATTCAGTACTTC.

This clone was recorded once. This sequence joins TRBV7-2 and TRBJ2-1; TRBD2 aligns across 12 bases. CDR3 length equals 15 residues. CDR1 SGHTA and CDR2 FQGNSA come from the germline V gene. Germline trimming cut 4 bases from V and 6 bases from J; bases unmatched to any gene: 4. CDR3 protein: CASSSSGLAGNEQFF. CDR3 in DNA: TGTGCCAGCAGCTCATCGGGACTAGCGGGCAATGAGCAGTTCTTC. The full variable domain, completed using reference TRBV7-2 and TRBJ2-1, is GAGVSQSPSNKVTEKGKDVELRCDPISGHTALYWYRQSLGQGLEFLIYFQGNSAPDKSGLPSDRFSAERTGGSVSTLTIQRTQQEDSAVYLCASSSSGLAGNEQFFGPGTRLTVL.

The chain recombines TRBV29-1 with TRBJ1-4; the D gene is possibly TRBD1 (6 bases). Trimming removed 6 bases from V and 2 bases from J, with 13 bases in between. The CDR3 sequence is 14 residues long. The germline gives CDR1 SQVTM, CDR2 ANQGSEA. The CDR3 nucleotides read TGCAGCGTCAAACAGGGTTCTACTAATGAAAAACTGTTTTTT. Amino acids: CSVKQGSTNEKLFF.

The chain combines TRBV6-1 with TRBJ2-3, with D unresolved. The germline V gene encodes CDR1 MNHNS and CDR2 SASEGT. The CDR3 sequence is 15 residues long. The V and J ends lost 1 base and 6 bases respectively, with 14 bases between them. The CDR3 loop reads CASSEGLGPPDTQYF. The CDR3 DNA reads as TGTGCCAGCAGTGAAGGCTTAGGACCGCCGGATACGCAGTATTTT.

This chain uses TRBV19 with TRBJ1-1, with D hard to call. The CDR3 covers 13 residues. Germline assignment: CDR1 LNHDA and CDR2 SQIVND (reference sequence). The V end was cut by 6 bases, the J end by 1 base, with 9 bases between. The CDR3 loop is CASRADGNTEAFF. Here the CDR3 DNA reads TGTGCCAGTAGAGCGGACGGGAACACTGAAGCTTTCTTT.

The genes are TRBV9 and TRBJ2-1; 14 bases line up with TRBD2. Germline V gene lookup returns CDR1 SGDLS and CDR2 YYNGEE. With 7 bases clipped from V and 3 bases from J, the junction kept 9 bases outside the gene matches. This CDR3 has 17 residues. The CDR3: CASGRGGTSGSYNEQFF. CDR3 nucleotide sequence: TGTGCCAGCGGCCGCGGCGGGACTAGCGGGAGCTACAATGAGCAGTTCTTC. The complete variable domain, with remaining parts taken from reference TRBV9 and TRBJ2-1, reads DSGVTQTPKHLITATGQRVTLRCSPRSGDLSVYWYQQSLDQGLQFLIQYYNGEERAKGNILERFSAQQFPDLHSELNLSSLELGDSALYFCASGRGGTSGSYNEQFFGPGTRLTVL.